The clone carrying this T cell receptor (beta chain) has at least ten counts. Its antigen is unidentified. This specimen comes from a study of CD8 T cells in ankylosing spondylitis. MiXCR was run by TCRdb on the 5' RACE reads, yielding one entry per CDR3 protein. The table has a few hundred thousand distinct CDR3 sequences, under 8.5% seen once. Overall study findings and caveats: A TCR beta motif made of several highly homologous variants seemed typical of ankylosing spondylitis blood.

What was sequenced was blood, either unsorted or a sorted T cell fraction (not recorded which). This TCR came from a male donor with ankylosing spondylitis.

The CDR3 DNA sequence: TGCAGTGCCCAGGGGGGCTACAATGAGCAGTTCTTC. This gives the protein CSAQGGYNEQFF. This rearrangement joins TRBV20-1 to TRBJ2-1; maybe TRBD1 (7 bases). The CDR3 loop spans 12 amino acids. The germline gives CDR1 DFQATT, CDR2 SNEGSKA (reference sequence). Trimming stripped 6 bases from V and 3 bases from J, with 9 bases between.